The next 18 T cell receptor beta chains were all read from a single sample in a study of blood T cell repertoires in COVID-19. Only in-frame clones appear in the TCRdb table, and some are missing; sequencing was by immunoSEQ multiplex PCR. Of about 150,000 clones in the sample, more than 65% are singletons; the top ten hold roughly a tenth. Sequenced sample: peripheral blood. Receptor source: a woman of 80 years or more with active or convalescent COVID-19.

The chain combines TRBV28 with TRBJ2-5, with 10 bases lining up with TRBD2. The CDR3 is made up of 16 amino acids. Germline assignment: CDR1 MDHEN and CDR2 SYDVKM. V lost 7 bases, J lost 0 bases, and 8 bases stayed unmatched. CDR3 DNA: TGTGCCAGCATTTCCCTAGCGGGAGAGTACCAAGAGACCCAGTACTTC. This gives the protein CASISLAGEYQETQYF.

This clone was picked up one time. The chain has TRBV10-2 and TRBJ1-6, with D possibly matching TRBD1 (6 bases). The CDR3 sequence is 15 residues long. Germline CDR1 WSHSY, CDR2 SAAADI. The V gene lost 2 bases and the J gene lost 7 bases, with 12 bases spanning the gap. CDR3 region: CASSEGPGVNSPLHF. For the CDR3, the DNA is TGCGCCAGCAGTGAGGGCCCAGGGGTAAATTCACCCCTCCACTTT.

The count of this clone is one. V usage is TRBV5-1 and J usage is TRBJ2-7; TRBD2 matches 9 bases. V shed 3 bases, J shed 5 bases, and the junction held 12 bases outside the gene matches. The CDR3 has 16 amino acids. Germline V gene lookup returns CDR1 SGHRS and CDR2 YFSETQ. The CDR3 loop reads CASSSSAGGPSNEQYF. The DNA for the CDR3 is TGCGCCAGCAGCTCCAGTGCGGGAGGGCCTTCCAACGAGCAGTACTTC.

The chain uses TRBV2 and TRBJ1-2; D gene ambiguous. This CDR3 contains 13 residues. Germline V gene sequence: CDR1 SNHLY, CDR2 FYNNEI. The V end lost 7 bases, the J end lost 8 bases, and 17 bases lay between the germline ends. CDR3 in amino acids: CASNIKGGLGYTF. Written as DNA, the CDR3 is TGTGCCAGCAACATTAAGGGAGGGCTCGGCTACACCTTC.

A single count supports this clone. The chain carries TRBV30 and TRBJ1-5, with 7 nucleotides matching TRBD1. After removal of 2 bases from V and 0 bases from J, the junction contained 4 bases not matched to a gene. This CDR3 comprises 15 residues. Germline CDR1 and CDR2: GTSNPN and SVGIG (reference sequence). DNA of the CDR3: TGTGCCTGGAGTATGGGGACAGATAGCAATCAGCCCCAGCATTTT. Encoded protein: CAWSMGTDSNQPQHF.

The chain recombines TRBV7-2 with TRBJ2-3, with D uncertain. The CDR3 extends over 13 amino acids. CDR1 is SGHTA, CDR2 FQGNSA, per germline. Trimming took 3 bases from V and 6 from J, leaving 10 bases between them. In DNA, the CDR3 is TGTGCCAGCAGCTTCACGTCTAGGGATACGCAGTATTTT. It translates to CASSFTSRDTQYF. Full variable domain (missing parts from reference TRBV7-2 and TRBJ2-3): GAGVSQSPSNKVTEKGKDVELRCDPISGHTALYWYRQSLGQGLEFLIYFQGNSAPDKSGLPSDRFSAERTGGSVSTLTIQRTQQEDSAVYLCASSFTSRDTQYFGPGTRLTVL.

The rearrangement links TRBV14 to TRBJ1-2; no firm D call. This CDR3 spans 13 amino acids. Germline values: CDR1 SGHDN, CDR2 FVKESK. V shed 0 bases and J shed 4 bases, with 6 bases lying between them. Here the CDR3 reads CASSQDVFYGYTF. The CDR3 region has the DNA TGTGCCAGCAGCCAAGATGTCTTCTATGGCTACACCTTC. The full variable domain, rest sourced from reference TRBV14 and TRBJ1-2, is EAGVTQFPSHSVIEKGQTVTLRCDPISGHDNLYWYRRVMGKEIKFLLHFVKESKQDESGMPNNRFLAERTGGTYSTLKVQPAELEDSGVYFCASSQDVFYGYTFGSGTRLTVV.

The chain uses TRBV19 and TRBJ1-6, with D unresolved. The CDR3 is 17 residues long. V was clipped by 2 bases and J by 3 bases, with 14 bases between them. Per germline, CDR1 LNHDA and CDR2 SQIVND (reference sequence). The CDR3: CASSINGLGDYNSPLHF. The DNA for the CDR3 is TGTGCCAGTAGTATAAACGGACTCGGGGACTATAATTCACCCCTCCACTTT. Using reference TRBV19 and TRBJ1-6 for the parts outside the CDR3, the full variable domain is DGGITQSPKYLFRKEGQNVTLSCEQNLNHDAMYWYRQDPGQGLRLIYYSQIVNDFQKGDIAEGYSVSREKKESFPLTVTSAQKNPTAFYLCASSINGLGDYNSPLHFGNGTRLTVT.

Notes on this clone: The same CDR3 also results from other DNA sequences found in this sample. The chain employs TRBV12-3 or TRBV12-4 and TRBJ1-1; D is undetermined. The V and J ends lost 3 bases and 0 bases respectively, with 5 bases between them. There are 13 residues in the CDR3. This CDR3 is CASSFTVNTEAFF. For the CDR3, the DNA is TGTGCCAGCAGTTTTACGGTGAACACTGAAGCTTTCTTT.

The CDR3 bases are TGTGCCAGCAGTTTAACCAGCGAAGCCTACAATGAGCAGTTCTTC. Encoded protein: CASSLTSEAYNEQFF. The chain has TRBV27 and TRBJ2-1; D remains ambiguous. Germline V gene sequence: CDR1 MNHEY, CDR2 SMNVEV (reference sequence). This CDR3 is 15 amino acids long. Trimming pared 2 bases from V and 2 bases from J, leaving 10 bases between.

CDR3 DNA: TGTGCCAGCAAAAAAGACAATAGCAATCAGCCCCAGCATTTT. Translated: CASKKDNSNQPQHF. The V gene is TRBV6-5, the J gene TRBJ1-5; D not resolved. Trimming took off 7 bases at V and 0 bases at J, with 10 bases between the two ends. CDR1 and CDR2 (germline): MNHEY, SVGAGI. This CDR3 has 14 residues.

The chain links TRBV6-6 to TRBJ1-3, with D unclear. The CDR3 totals 14 residues. Germline lookup yields CDR1 MNHNY and CDR2 SVGAGI (reference sequence). V lost 2 bases, J lost 0 bases, and 5 bases lay in between. The CDR3 DNA sequence: TGTGCCAGCAGTTACGGAGGCTCTGGAAACACCATATATTTT. Protein product: CASSYGGSGNTIYF.

The V and J genes are TRBV7-8 and TRBJ2-7; 10 bases align to TRBD1. J lost 1 base, V lost 4 bases, and 19 bases had no gene match. Germline V gene sequence: CDR1 SGHVS, CDR2 FQNEAQ. The CDR3 is 20 residues long. CDR3 region: CASSSIPGQGTATISYEQYF. The CDR3, as DNA: TGTGCCAGCAGCTCAATACCGGGACAGGGGACTGCAACTATTTCCTACGAGCAGTACTTC.

This chain links TRBV6-5 with TRBJ1-4, with TRBD1 identical over 7 bases. From germline, CDR1 is MNHEY and CDR2 SVGAGI. The V gene end was trimmed by 6 bases and the J gene end by 6 bases; junction bases not matched to a gene: 7. The CDR3 runs to 14 residues. This CDR3 is CASSLRQGYEKLFF. In DNA, the CDR3 is TGTGCCAGCAGCCTCAGACAGGGTTATGAAAAACTGTTTTTT.

This clone has a handful of counts. The chain links TRBV10-3 to TRBJ2-1, with 7 bases lining up with TRBD2. The CDR3 extends over 14 amino acids. Germline V gene sequence: CDR1 ENHRY, CDR2 SYGVKD. V trimming: 0 bases; J trimming: 5 bases; junction bases outside the gene matches: 1. In nucleotides, the CDR3 is TGTGCCATCAGTGAGTCCGGGACTAACAATGAGCAGTTCTTC. It specifies CAISESGTNNEQFF.

This clone is a singleton in its sample. This chain uses TRBV29-1 with TRBJ2-3; 10 bases match TRBD2. V lost 5 bases, J lost 5 bases, and 7 bases stayed unmatched. In germline, CDR1 is SQVTM, CDR2 ANQGSEA. There are 14 residues in the CDR3. The CDR3 loop is CSVPASGSVDTQYF. CDR3 nucleotides: TGCAGCGTTCCCGCTAGCGGGAGTGTAGATACGCAGTATTTT.

This clone has only a few counts. The chain has TRBV5-8 and TRBJ1-4; TRBD1 is a possible D gene (5 bases). V was pared by 0 bases and J by 7 bases, with 10 bases between. Germline V CDR1 and CDR2: SGHTS, YDEGEE. The CDR3 extends over 14 amino acids. CDR3 sequence reads: CASSLEGAGEKLFF. CDR3 sequence (DNA): TGTGCCAGCAGCTTGGAAGGGGCCGGTGAAAAACTGTTTTTT.

This chain connects TRBV18 to TRBJ2-5; TRBD1 matches 7 bases. Germline V gene lookup returns CDR1 KGHSH and CDR2 LQKENI. Trimming removed 3 bases from V and 4 bases from J; junction bases left unmatched: 5. The CDR3 loop spans 14 amino acids. This CDR3 is CASSPTGVGETQYF. The CDR3 nucleotides read TGTGCCAGCTCACCTACAGGGGTAGGAGAGACCCAGTACTTC.